This T cell receptor beta chain was recorded in a study of T cell responses to AZD1222 COVID-19 vaccine. TCRdb keeps only in-frame clones here, not all; method: immunoSEQ multiplex PCR. The data show approximately 79,000 clones, 80% to 90% seen once. Points from the study as a whole: Regions left unmutated in variants are reportedly the target of nearly half of spike-specific TCRs. Donors, mostly white British, included more females; clonal diversity was possibly underestimated. There were repertoire samples only from the period after the peak T cell response. Only five or six individuals given AZD1222 were seropositive at baseline.

The CDR3 is 13 amino acids. V lost 2 bases, J lost 9 bases, and 14 bases lay in between. Looked up from germline, CDR1 is GTSNPN and CDR2 is SVGIG (reference sequence). In this sample, this clone turned up a few times. Its matching antigen is unknown. The source material was peripheral blood, sampled 28 days after the second AZD1222 dose. The V call is TRBV30, the J call TRBJ1-5, with a tentative D call TRBD1 (5 bases). This receptor was taken from an adult who received the AZD1222 COVID-19 vaccine. In DNA form, the CDR3 reads TGTGCCTGGAGTTTGGGACTGACAAGGCCCCAGCATTTT. Amino acids: CAWSLGLTRPQHF.